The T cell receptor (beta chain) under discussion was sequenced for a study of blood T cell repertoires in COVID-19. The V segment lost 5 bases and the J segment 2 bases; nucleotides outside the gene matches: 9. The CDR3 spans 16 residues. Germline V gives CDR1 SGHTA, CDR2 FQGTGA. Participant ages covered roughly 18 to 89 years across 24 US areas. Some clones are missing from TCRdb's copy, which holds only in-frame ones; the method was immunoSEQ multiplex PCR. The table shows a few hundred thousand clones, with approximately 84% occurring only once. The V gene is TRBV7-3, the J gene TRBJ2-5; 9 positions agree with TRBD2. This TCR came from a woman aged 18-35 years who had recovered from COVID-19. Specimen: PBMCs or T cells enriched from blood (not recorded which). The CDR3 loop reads CASSPPAGGRQETQYF. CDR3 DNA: TGTGCCAGCAGCCCCCCTGCGGGGGGGCGACAAGAGACCCAGTACTTC.